The 10 T cell receptor beta chains in this list originate from one sample, sequenced in a study of low-dose radiotherapy and immunotherapy resistance in tumors. Indicated time point: after trial treatment. Treatment given: LDRT plus nivolumab, ipilimumab, low-dose cyclophosphamide and aspirin (RACIN trial). Alpha- and beta-chain coverage of first-strand cDNA came from TRAV- and TRBV-specific primers. The authors ran around 19 PCR cycles to amplify TCRs with a constant-region primer and V-primer adapter. Using its own MiXCR run on the reads, TCRdb lists one record per CDR3 protein. The profile covers around 100,000 distinct CDR3 sequences, with roughly 19% appearing a single time and about 13% taken by the ten largest. Source: PBMCs, taken after low-dose radiotherapy plus immunotherapy. These receptors originate from a female donor with ovarian cancer.

This clonotype has a count of ten or more. This chain joins TRBV5-1 and TRBJ2-2, with 10 bases matching TRBD1. V gave up 4 bases and J gave up 5 bases; unmatched junction bases: 5. Germline V gene sequence: CDR1 SGHRS, CDR2 YFSETQ. The CDR3 consists of 15 residues. The CDR3, as DNA: TGCGCCAGCAGCGCCCGGGACAGGGGAACCGGGGAGCTGTTTTTT. Translation gives CASSARDRGTGELFF.

The chain links TRBV28 to TRBJ1-5, with 7 bases identical to TRBD1. The CDR3 covers 15 residues. The ends lost 5 bases at V and 5 bases at J; junction bases unmatched: 9. Germline V gives CDR1 MDHEN, CDR2 SYDVKM. CDR3 DNA: TGTGCCAGCAGTCCGCCGGACAGGAGGGATCAGCCCCAGCATTTT. Amino acid sequence: CASSPPDRRDQPQHF.

V usage is TRBV6-2 or TRBV6-3 and J usage is TRBJ1-1; TRBD1 aligns across 8 bases. The V and J ends lost 4 bases and 3 bases, in that order; junction bases with no gene match: 4. Germline-derived CDR1 and CDR2 are MNHEY and SVGEGT. This CDR3 is built from 14 residues. Here the CDR3 reads CASSSTGAYTEAFF. The CDR3, as DNA: TGTGCCAGCAGTTCGACAGGGGCCTACACTGAAGCTTTCTTT.

The table lists this clonotype with many counts. The chain recombines TRBV6-1 with TRBJ1-5, with TRBD1 identical over 7 bases. The V gene end was trimmed by 8 bases and the J gene end by 5 bases; junction bases not matched to a gene: 9. Germline-derived CDR1 and CDR2 are MNHNS and SASEGT. The CDR3 is 14 amino acids. The CDR3 region is CASVRDSNYQPQHF. In nucleotides, the CDR3 is TGTGCCAGCGTCCGGGACAGCAACTATCAGCCCCAGCATTTT.

J is TRBJ2-2 and V is TRBV20-1; TRBD1 matches 8 bases. CDR3 length equals 16 residues. Losses at the gene ends were 0 bases for V and 4 bases for J; bases not matched to a gene: 7. Germline V lookup: CDR1 DFQATT, CDR2 SNEGSKA (reference sequence). The CDR3 region has the DNA TGCAGTGCTAGAGATCGGAGCAGGGGGCTCACCGGGGAGCTGTTTTTT. It translates to CSARDRSRGLTGELFF.

This clonotype was seen many times. The rearrangement joins TRBV11-3 to TRBJ2-1, with 8 bases aligning to TRBD2. The length of the CDR3 is 16 residues. The trim removed 3 bases at V and 8 bases at J, leaving 12 bases unmatched. Germline lookup yields CDR1 SGHNT and CDR2 YENEEA. CDR3 protein: CASSLLPGLVIDEQFF. The CDR3 DNA follows: TGTGCCAGCAGCTTGCTTCCGGGACTAGTGATCGATGAGCAGTTCTTC. Full variable domain (missing parts from reference TRBV11-3 and TRBJ2-1): EAGVVQSPRYKIIEKKQPVAFWCNPISGHNTLYWYLQNLGQGPELLIRYENEEAVDDSQLPKDRFSAERLKGVDSTLKIQPAELGDSAVYLCASSLLPGLVIDEQFFGPGTRLTVL.

This clonotype was seen repeatedly, ten times or more. The chain recombines TRBV19 with TRBJ1-4; D perhaps matches TRBD1 (5 bases). Germline values: CDR1 LNHDA, CDR2 SQIVND (reference sequence). Trimming pared 6 bases from V and 0 bases from J, leaving 11 bases between. CDR3 length equals 15 residues. The CDR3 loop reads CASSPRGTTNEKLFF. The CDR3 bases are TGTGCCAGTAGCCCCCGGGGGACAACTAATGAAAAACTGTTTTTT.

This clonotype was counted ten times or more. J is TRBJ1-1 and V is TRBV2; D ambiguous. V was shortened by 5 bases and J by 1 base, with 11 bases between the two germline ends. CDR3 size: 14 residues. The germline V gene has CDR1 SNHLY and CDR2 FYNNEI. The CDR3 protein is CASSSLWGNTEAFF. The CDR3 nucleotides read TGTGCCAGCAGTTCCTTGTGGGGGAACACTGAAGCTTTCTTT.

Comment on this clonotype: It differs at one base from a far larger clone, so likely a read error. This chain connects TRBV6-2 or TRBV6-3 to TRBJ2-1, with 14 bases identical to TRBD2. This CDR3 contains 14 residues. The V gene's germline CDR1 is MNHEY and CDR2 SVGEGT. The CDR3 region has the DNA TGTACCAGCAGTGGGACTAGCGGGGGCTATGAGCAGTTCTTC. This sequence encodes CTSSGTSGGYEQFF.

The table lists this clonotype with many counts. The chain recombines TRBV20-1 with TRBJ2-7; D is undetermined. V shed 5 bases and J shed 0 bases, with 20 bases lying between them. The CDR3 totals 16 residues. The V gene's germline CDR1 is DFQATT and CDR2 SNEGSKA (reference sequence). CDR3 in DNA: TGCAGTGCTGGATCGTATACTCCGGATAGCTCCTACGAGCAGTACTTC. Amino acid sequence: CSAGSYTPDSSYEQYF.